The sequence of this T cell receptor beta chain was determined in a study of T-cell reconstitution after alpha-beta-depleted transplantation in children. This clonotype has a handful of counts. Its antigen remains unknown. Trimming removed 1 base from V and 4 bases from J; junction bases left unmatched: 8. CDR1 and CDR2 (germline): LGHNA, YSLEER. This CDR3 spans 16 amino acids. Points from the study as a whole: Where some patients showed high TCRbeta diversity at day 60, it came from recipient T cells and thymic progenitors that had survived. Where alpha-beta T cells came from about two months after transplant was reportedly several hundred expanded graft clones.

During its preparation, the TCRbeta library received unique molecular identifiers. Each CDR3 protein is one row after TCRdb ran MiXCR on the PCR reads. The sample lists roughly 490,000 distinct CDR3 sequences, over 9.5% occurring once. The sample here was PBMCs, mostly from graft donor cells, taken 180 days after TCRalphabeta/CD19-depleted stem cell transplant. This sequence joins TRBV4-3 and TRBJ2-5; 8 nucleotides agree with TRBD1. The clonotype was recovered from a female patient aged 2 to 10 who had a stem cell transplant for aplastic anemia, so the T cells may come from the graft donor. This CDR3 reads CASSQGTGSVGETQYF. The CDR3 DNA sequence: TGCGCCAGCAGCCAAGGGACAGGGTCCGTTGGAGAGACCCAGTACTTC.